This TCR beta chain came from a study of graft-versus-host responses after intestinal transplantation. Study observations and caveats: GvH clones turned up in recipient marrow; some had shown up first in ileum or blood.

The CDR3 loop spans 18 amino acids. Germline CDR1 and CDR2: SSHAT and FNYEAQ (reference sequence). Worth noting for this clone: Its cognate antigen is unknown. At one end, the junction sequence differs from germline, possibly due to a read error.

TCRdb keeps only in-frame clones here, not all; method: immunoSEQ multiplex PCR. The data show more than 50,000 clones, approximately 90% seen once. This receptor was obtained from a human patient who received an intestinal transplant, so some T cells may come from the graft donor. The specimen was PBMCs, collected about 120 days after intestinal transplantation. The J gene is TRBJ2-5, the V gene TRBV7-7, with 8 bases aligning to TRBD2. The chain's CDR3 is CASSLGGPGLVTKETQYF. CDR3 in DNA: TGTGCTAGCAGCTTAGGGGGTCCGGGACTAGTAACGAAAGAGACCCAGTACTTC.